A single sample gave rise to the 17 T cell receptor beta chains below, sequenced in a study of shared clonotypes between healthy human individuals. Assay: immunoSEQ multiplex PCR; the TCRdb copy retains only in-frame clones and omits some. The sample records more than 450,000 clones, less than 85% being singletons. The sample consisted of PBMCs. The receptors stem from a woman aged 40 to 49 in good health. Some clones in this sample may be carry-over from other donors' samples.

The rearrangement uses TRBV5-1 and TRBJ2-1; D ambiguous. The germline V gene encodes CDR1 SGHRS and CDR2 YFSETQ. V lost 4 bases to trimming and J lost 5 bases, with 10 bases between them. The CDR3 is 13 amino acids. CDR3 residues: CASSKDVDNEQFF. The CDR3 coding sequence is TGCGCCAGCAGCAAGGATGTTGACAATGAGCAGTTCTTC.

The chain links TRBV19 to TRBJ1-5, with D hard to call. The CDR3 loop spans 13 amino acids. Trimming removed 5 bases from V and 4 bases from J, with 9 bases in between. Germline V gene data show CDR1 as LNHDA and CDR2 as SQIVND (reference sequence). This CDR3 reads CASSPSNNQPQHF. CDR3 nucleotide sequence: TGTGCCAGTAGTCCCTCGAATAATCAGCCCCAGCATTTT.

At least ten counts were recorded for this clone. The chain uses TRBV28 and TRBJ2-7, with 7 positions matching TRBD2. The junction had 12 bases not matched to a gene; V was cut back by 7 bases and J by 3 bases. The CDR3 is made up of 15 amino acids. Germline V CDR1 and CDR2: MDHEN, SYDVKM. CDR3 DNA: TGTGCCAGCACCACCACGGGGGGTTCCCTCTACGAGCAGTACTTC. It is translated as CASTTTGGSLYEQYF. Based on the CDR3 plus reference TRBV28 and TRBJ2-7, the full variable domain is DVKVTQSSRYLVKRTGEKVFLECVQDMDHENMFWYRQDPGLGLRLIYFSYDVKMKEKGDIPEGYSVSREKKERFSLILESASTNQTSMYLCASTTTGGSLYEQYFGPGTRLTVT.

Note on this clone: At the DNA level, this CDR3 is encoded by other sequences in the same sample as well. V usage is TRBV20-1 and J usage is TRBJ1-2; D is uncertain. CDR3 length: 11 amino acids. V was pared by 1 base and J by 4 bases, with 4 bases between. Germline-derived CDR1 and CDR2 are DFQATT and SNEGSKA (reference sequence). CDR3 sequence: CSARGAYGYTF. The CDR3, as DNA: TGCAGTGCTAGAGGGGCCTATGGCTACACCTTC.

This rearrangement joins TRBV5-4 to TRBJ1-2; TRBD1 aligns across 7 bases. The CDR3 contains 17 residues. Germline CDR1 is SGHNT and CDR2 is YYREEE (reference sequence). J lost 5 bases, V lost 4 bases, and 17 bases had no gene match. CDR3 amino acids: CASSPGQVGHFVYGYTF. In DNA, the CDR3 is TGTGCCAGCAGCCCAGGACAGGTGGGCCATTTTGTTTATGGCTACACCTTC.

In this sample, this clone turned up once. J is TRBJ2-2 and V is TRBV27, with D tentatively TRBD1 or TRBD2 (5 bases each). The CDR3 length is 15 residues. Trimming stripped 4 bases from V and 5 bases from J, with 14 bases between. Germline V gene data show CDR1 as MNHEY and CDR2 as SMNVEV (reference sequence). The DNA of the CDR3 is TGTGCCAGCAGTTCCTCCGGGACCCCAACCGGGGAGCTGTTTTTT. Protein: CASSSSGTPTGELFF.

This clone was counted between two and nine times. J is TRBJ1-4 and V is TRBV19; D perhaps matches TRBD1 (5 bases). The CDR3 contains 17 residues. V dropped 6 bases and J dropped 4 bases, with 21 bases sitting between them. The germline gives CDR1 LNHDA, CDR2 SQIVND (reference sequence). The CDR3 loop reads CASRGGSTVGDNEKLFF. The CDR3 DNA reads TGTGCCAGTAGAGGCGGATCCACGGTGGGGGATAATGAAAAACTGTTTTTT.

This chain uses TRBV29-1 with TRBJ2-2; 7 bases agree with TRBD2. V shed 7 bases, J shed 7 bases, and the junction held 12 bases outside the gene matches. The CDR3 sequence is 14 residues long. CDR1 and CDR2 (germline): SQVTM, ANQGSEA. As DNA, the CDR3 is TGCAGCGCGGGTCGGGGAGGGCGTAACGGGGAGCTGTTTTTT. Translation gives CSAGRGGRNGELFF.

The rearrangement uses TRBV6-5 and TRBJ2-5, with a tentative D call TRBD1 (6 bases). V was cut by 1 base and J by 1 base, with 10 bases left in between. The CDR3 runs 15 residues. CDR1 is MNHEY and CDR2 is SVGAGI in the germline V gene. CDR3 loop: CASSYLKGVQETQYF. CDR3 DNA: TGTGCCAGCAGTTACTTGAAGGGGGTCCAAGAGACCCAGTACTTC.

The chain links TRBV6-1 to TRBJ1-2; D call uncertain. Between the trimmed V and J ends, which lost 1 base and 6 bases, there was a span of 6 bases. Germline V gene sequence: CDR1 MNHNS, CDR2 SASEGT. The CDR3 is 12 residues long. The chain's CDR3 is CASSEVGDGYTF. The CDR3, as DNA: TGTGCCAGCAGTGAAGTCGGGGATGGCTACACCTTC.

This clone has a handful of counts. The V and J genes are TRBV11-2 and TRBJ2-4, with TRBD2 matching 9 bases. CDR3 length: 15 amino acids. Germline V gene sequence: CDR1 SGHAT, CDR2 FQNNGV. With 5 bases clipped from V and 14 bases from J, the junction kept 16 bases outside the gene matches. The CDR3 nucleotides are TGTGCCAGCAGCCCGATTGGCGGGAGGGACCTGCCAGAGTACTTC. It specifies CASSPIGGRDLPEYF.

This chain uses TRBV10-3 with TRBJ2-3; TRBD2 matches at 8 bases. V gave up 5 bases and J gave up 5 bases; unmatched junction bases: 15. This CDR3 has 17 amino acids. Germline lookup yields CDR1 ENHRY and CDR2 SYGVKD. DNA for the CDR3: TGTGCCATCAGTTACTCACTCACTAGCGGCGTGGAAGATACGCAGTATTTT. It yields the protein CAISYSLTSGVEDTQYF.

This chain uses TRBV27 with TRBJ2-7; 11 bases match TRBD2. The CDR3 is 15 amino acids. With 6 bases clipped from V and 2 bases from J, the junction kept 6 bases outside the gene matches. Germline CDR1 MNHEY, CDR2 SMNVEV (reference sequence). The CDR3 DNA reads TGTGCCAGCAGACCGTCACTAGCGGGGGCCTACGAGCAGTACTTC. This translates into CASRPSLAGAYEQYF.

The V gene is TRBV11-3, the J gene TRBJ2-1, with D possibly matching TRBD2 (6 bases). Trimming removed 1 base at V and 5 bases at J, with 15 bases between. The germline CDR1 and CDR2 sequences are SGHNT and YENEEA. This CDR3 is 16 amino acids long. CDR3 DNA: TGTGCCAGCAGCTTAGGGGACTTCATTTTCAACAATGAGCAGTTCTTC. This encodes CASSLGDFIFNNEQFF.

This sequence joins TRBV5-4 and TRBJ1-2; 7 bases map to TRBD1. Germline assignment: CDR1 SGHNT and CDR2 YYREEE (reference sequence). This CDR3 has 14 residues. V lost 0 bases, J lost 10 bases, and 9 bases stayed unmatched. The CDR3 reads CASSLVTLEGAYTF. The CDR3 DNA sequence: TGTGCCAGCAGCTTGGTAACGCTCGAGGGGGCCTACACCTTC.

The chain carries TRBV30 and TRBJ2-7; D is possibly TRBD1 (6 bases). Germline V lookup: CDR1 GTSNPN, CDR2 SVGIG (reference sequence). This CDR3 region has 15 residues. V gave up 0 bases and J gave up 1 base, with 13 bases separating them. The CDR3 region has the DNA TGTGCCTGGAGTGTAGTGGACAGAGGATCCTACGAGCAGTACTTC. It encodes CAWSVVDRGSYEQYF.

This clone was counted a few times. The rearrangement links TRBV4-1 to TRBJ2-1; either TRBD1 or TRBD2 may supply D (5 bases each). Germline V lookup: CDR1 MGHRA, CDR2 YSYEKL. The CDR3 has 15 residues. The V and J ends lost 0 bases and 9 bases respectively, with 15 bases between them. CDR3 residues: CASSQEESGTGEQFF. DNA of the CDR3: TGCGCCAGCAGCCAAGAGGAGTCTGGGACGGGTGAGCAGTTCTTC.